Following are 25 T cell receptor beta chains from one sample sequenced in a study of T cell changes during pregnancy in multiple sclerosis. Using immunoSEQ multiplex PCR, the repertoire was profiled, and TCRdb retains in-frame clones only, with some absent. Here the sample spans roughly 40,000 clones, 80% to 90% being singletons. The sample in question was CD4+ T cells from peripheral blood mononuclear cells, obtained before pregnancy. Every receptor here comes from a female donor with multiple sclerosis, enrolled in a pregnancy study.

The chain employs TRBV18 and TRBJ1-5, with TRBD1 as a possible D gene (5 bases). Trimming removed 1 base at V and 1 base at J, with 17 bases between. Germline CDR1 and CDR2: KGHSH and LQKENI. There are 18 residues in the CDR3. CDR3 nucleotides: TGTGCCAGCTCACCACAACAGGTTGACAGAAAGAGCAATCAGCCCCAGCATTTT. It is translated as CASSPQQVDRKSNQPQHF.

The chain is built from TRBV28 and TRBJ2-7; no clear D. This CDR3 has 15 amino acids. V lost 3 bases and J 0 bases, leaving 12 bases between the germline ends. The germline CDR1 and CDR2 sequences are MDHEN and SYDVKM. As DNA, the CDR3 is TGTGCCAGCAGTTTGGGCAGGCTTTCCTCCTACGAGCAGTACTTC. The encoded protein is CASSLGRLSSYEQYF.

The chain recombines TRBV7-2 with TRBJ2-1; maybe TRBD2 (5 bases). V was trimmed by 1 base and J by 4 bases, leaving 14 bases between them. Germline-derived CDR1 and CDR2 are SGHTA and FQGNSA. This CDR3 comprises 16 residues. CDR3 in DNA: TGTGCCAGCAGCTTAGGACTTAGCGTAAGGTACAATGAGCAGTTCTTC. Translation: CASSLGLSVRYNEQFF.

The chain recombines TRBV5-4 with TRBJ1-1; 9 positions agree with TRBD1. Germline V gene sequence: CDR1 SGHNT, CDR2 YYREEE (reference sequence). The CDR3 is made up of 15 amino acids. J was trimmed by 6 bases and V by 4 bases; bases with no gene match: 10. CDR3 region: CASSPGTGSIAEAFF. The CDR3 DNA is TGTGCCAGCAGCCCCGGGACAGGGTCGATCGCTGAAGCTTTCTTT.

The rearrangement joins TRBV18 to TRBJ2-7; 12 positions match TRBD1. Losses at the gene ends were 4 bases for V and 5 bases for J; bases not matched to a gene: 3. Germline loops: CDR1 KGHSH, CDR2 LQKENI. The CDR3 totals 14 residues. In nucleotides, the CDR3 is TGTGCCAGCTCACAGGGACAGGGGGCTCACGAGCAGTACTTC. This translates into CASSQGQGAHEQYF.

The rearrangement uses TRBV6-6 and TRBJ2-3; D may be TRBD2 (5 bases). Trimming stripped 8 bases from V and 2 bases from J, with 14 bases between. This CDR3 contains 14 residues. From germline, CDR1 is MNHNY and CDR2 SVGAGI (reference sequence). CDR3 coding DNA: TGTGCCAGCGGTCGGCGGGCCACCACAGATACGCAGTATTTT. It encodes CASGRRATTDTQYF.

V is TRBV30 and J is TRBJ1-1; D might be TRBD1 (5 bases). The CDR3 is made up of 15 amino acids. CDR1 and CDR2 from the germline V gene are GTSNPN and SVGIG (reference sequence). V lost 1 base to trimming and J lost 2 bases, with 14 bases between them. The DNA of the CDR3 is TGTGCCTGGAGTGGGGGGGGAACAAGAAACACTGAAGCTTTCTTT. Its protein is CAWSGGGTRNTEAFF.

CDR3 region: CASSLEVSVQETQYF. The CDR3 DNA reads TGTGCCAGCAGCCTAGAAGTAAGCGTCCAAGAGACCCAGTACTTC. V is TRBV7-9 and J is TRBJ2-5; D call uncertain. The germline V and J ends were trimmed by 5 bases and 1 base, with 14 bases remaining between them. Per the germline V gene, CDR1 is SEHNR and CDR2 is FQNEAQ (reference sequence). The CDR3 consists of 15 residues.

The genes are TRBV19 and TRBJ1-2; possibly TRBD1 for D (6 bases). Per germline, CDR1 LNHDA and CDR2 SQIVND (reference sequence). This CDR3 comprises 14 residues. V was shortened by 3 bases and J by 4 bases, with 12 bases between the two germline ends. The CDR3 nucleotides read TGTGCCAGTAGTATGCGGGGGCTCGGCTATGGCTACACCTTC. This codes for CASSMRGLGYGYTF.

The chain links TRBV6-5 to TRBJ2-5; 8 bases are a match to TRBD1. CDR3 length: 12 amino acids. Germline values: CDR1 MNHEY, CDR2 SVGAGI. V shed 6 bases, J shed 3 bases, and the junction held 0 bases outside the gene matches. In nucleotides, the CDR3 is TGTGCCAGCAGGGACAGGGAAGAGACCCAGTACTTC. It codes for CASRDREETQYF.

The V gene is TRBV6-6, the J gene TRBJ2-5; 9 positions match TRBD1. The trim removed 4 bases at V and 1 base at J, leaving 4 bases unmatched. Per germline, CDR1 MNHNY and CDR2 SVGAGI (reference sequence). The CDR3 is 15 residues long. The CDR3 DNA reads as TGTGCCAGCAGTTCGGGGACAGGGAGCCAAGAGACCCAGTACTTC. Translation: CASSSGTGSQETQYF.

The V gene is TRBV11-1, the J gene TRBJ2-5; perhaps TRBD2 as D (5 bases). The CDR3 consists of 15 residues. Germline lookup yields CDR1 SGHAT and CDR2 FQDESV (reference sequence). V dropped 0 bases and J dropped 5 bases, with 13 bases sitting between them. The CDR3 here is CASSLASAGQETQYF. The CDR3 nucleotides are TGTGCCAGCAGCTTAGCCTCGGCGGGTCAGGAGACCCAGTACTTC.

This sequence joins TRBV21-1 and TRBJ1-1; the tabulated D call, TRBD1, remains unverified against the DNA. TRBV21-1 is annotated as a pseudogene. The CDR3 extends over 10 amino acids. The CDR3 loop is CASQFTEAFF. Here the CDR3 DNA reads TGTGCGTCCCAATTCACTGAAGCTTTCTTT.

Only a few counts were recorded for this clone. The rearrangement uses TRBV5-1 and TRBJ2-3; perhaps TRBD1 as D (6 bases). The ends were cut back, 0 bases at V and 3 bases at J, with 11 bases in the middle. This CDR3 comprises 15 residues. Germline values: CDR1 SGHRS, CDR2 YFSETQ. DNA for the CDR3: TGCGCCAGCAGCTTGGATCAGGGGAGTACAGATACGCAGTATTTT. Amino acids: CASSLDQGSTDTQYF.

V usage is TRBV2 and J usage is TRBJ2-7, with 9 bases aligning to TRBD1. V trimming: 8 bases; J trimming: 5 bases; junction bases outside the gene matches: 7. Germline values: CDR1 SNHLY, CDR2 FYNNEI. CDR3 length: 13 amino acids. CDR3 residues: CASGTGTGNEQYF. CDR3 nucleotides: TGTGCCAGCGGCACCGGGACAGGGAACGAGCAGTACTTC.

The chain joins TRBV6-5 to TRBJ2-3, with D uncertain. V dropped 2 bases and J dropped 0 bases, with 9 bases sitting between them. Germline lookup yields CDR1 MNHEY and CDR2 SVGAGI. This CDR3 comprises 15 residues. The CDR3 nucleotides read TGTGCCAGCAGTTACGGCCAGACTAGCACAGATACGCAGTATTTT. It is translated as CASSYGQTSTDTQYF.

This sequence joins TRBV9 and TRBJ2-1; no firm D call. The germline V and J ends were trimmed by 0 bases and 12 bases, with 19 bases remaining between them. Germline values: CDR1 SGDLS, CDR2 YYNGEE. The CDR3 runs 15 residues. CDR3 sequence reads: CASSVAAPSLGGQFF. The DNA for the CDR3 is TGTGCCAGCAGCGTAGCGGCGCCTAGTCTAGGCGGGCAGTTCTTC.

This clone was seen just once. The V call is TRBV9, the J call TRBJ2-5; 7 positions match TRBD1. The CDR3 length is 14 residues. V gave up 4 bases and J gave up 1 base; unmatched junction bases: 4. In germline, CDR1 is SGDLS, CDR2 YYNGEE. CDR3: CASSTSGGQETQYF. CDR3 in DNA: TGTGCCAGCAGCACATCAGGGGGCCAAGAGACCCAGTACTTC.

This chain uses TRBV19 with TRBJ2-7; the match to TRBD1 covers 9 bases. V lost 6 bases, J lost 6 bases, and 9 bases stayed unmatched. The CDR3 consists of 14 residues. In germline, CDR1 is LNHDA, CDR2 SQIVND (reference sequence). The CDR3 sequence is CASSPPGQGAEQYF. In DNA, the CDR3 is TGTGCCAGTAGCCCACCGGGACAGGGTGCCGAGCAGTACTTC.

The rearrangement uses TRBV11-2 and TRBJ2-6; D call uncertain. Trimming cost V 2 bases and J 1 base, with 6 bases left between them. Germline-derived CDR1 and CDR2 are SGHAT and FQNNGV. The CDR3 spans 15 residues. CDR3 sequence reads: CASSLSVSGANVLTF. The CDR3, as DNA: TGTGCCAGCAGCTTATCCGTTTCTGGGGCCAACGTCCTGACTTTC.

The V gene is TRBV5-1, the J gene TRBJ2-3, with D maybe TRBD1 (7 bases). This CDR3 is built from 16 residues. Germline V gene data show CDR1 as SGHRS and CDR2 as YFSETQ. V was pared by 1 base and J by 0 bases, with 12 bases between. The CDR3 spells CASSLNAGGSTDTQYF. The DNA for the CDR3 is TGCGCCAGCAGCTTGAATGCAGGGGGGAGCACAGATACGCAGTATTTT.

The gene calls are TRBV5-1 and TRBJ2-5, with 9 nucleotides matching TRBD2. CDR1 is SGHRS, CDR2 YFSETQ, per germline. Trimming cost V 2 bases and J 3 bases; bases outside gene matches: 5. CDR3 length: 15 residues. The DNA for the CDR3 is TGCGCCAGCAGCTTTAGCGGGAGTTTCGAAGAGACCCAGTACTTC. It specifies CASSFSGSFEETQYF.

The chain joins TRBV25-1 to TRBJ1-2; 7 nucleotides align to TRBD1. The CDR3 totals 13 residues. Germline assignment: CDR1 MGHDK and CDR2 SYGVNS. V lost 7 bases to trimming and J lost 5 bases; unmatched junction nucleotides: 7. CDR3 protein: CASTPGQRYGYTF. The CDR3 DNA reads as TGTGCCAGCACCCCGGGACAGAGATATGGCTACACCTTC.

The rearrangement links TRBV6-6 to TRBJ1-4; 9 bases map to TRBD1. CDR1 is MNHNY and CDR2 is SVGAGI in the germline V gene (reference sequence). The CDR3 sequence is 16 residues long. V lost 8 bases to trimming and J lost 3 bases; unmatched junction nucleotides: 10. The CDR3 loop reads CASGYVQGASNEKLFF. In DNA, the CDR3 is TGTGCCAGCGGATACGTACAGGGGGCATCTAATGAAAAACTGTTTTTT.

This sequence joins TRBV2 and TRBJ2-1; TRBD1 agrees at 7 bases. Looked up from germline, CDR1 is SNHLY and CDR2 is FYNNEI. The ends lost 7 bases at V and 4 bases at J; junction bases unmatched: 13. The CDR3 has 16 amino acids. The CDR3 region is CASTTSRRQGYNEQFF. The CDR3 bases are TGTGCCAGCACTACCTCCCGGCGACAGGGATACAATGAGCAGTTCTTC.